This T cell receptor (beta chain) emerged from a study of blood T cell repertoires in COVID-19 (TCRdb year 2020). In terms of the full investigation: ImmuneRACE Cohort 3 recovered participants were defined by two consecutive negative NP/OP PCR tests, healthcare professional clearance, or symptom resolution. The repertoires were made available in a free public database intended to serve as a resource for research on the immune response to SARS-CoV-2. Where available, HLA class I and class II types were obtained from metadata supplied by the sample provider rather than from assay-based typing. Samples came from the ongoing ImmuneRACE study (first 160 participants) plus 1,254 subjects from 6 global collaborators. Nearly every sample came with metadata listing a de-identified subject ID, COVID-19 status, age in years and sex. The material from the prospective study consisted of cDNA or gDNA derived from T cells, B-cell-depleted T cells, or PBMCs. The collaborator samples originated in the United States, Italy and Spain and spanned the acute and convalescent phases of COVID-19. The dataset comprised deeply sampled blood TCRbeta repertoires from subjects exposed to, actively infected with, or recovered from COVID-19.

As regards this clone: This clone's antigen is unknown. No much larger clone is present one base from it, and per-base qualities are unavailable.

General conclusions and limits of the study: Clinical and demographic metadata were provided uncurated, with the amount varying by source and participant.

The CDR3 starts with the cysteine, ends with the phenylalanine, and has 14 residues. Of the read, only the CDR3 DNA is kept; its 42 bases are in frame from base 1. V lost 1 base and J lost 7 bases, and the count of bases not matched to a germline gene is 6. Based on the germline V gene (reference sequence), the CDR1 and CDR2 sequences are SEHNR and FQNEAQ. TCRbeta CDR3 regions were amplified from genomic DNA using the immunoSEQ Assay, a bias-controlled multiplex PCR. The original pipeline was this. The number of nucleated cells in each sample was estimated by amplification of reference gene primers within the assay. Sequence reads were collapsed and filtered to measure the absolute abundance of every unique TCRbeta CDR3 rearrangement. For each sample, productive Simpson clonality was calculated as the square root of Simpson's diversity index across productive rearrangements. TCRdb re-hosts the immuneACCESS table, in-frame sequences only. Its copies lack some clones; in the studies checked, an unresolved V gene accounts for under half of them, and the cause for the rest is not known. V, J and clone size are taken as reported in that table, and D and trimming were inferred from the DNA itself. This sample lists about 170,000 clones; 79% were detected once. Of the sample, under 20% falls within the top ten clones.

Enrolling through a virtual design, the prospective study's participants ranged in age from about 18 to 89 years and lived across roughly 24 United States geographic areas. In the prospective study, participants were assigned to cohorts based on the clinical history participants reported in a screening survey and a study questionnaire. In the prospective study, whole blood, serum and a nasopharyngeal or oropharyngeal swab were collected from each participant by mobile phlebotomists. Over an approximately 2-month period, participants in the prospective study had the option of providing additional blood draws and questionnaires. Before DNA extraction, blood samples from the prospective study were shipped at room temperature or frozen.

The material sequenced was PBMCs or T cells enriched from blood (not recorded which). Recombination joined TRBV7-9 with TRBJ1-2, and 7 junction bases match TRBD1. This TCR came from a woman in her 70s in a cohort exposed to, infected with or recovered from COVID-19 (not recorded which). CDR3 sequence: CASSLVRGGRGYTF. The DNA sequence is TGTGCCAGCAGCTTAGTAAGAGGGGGCCGTGGCTACACCTTC.